The text below deals with one T cell receptor beta chain. In the original processing: Nucleated cell number was recorded as an estimate derived from reference gene primer amplification. Only in-frame clones appear in the TCRdb table, and some are missing; sequencing was by immunoSEQ multiplex PCR. V, J and clone size were drawn from that table, and D and trimming were deduced from the DNA. The sample includes over 50,000 clones, 86% of them seen just once. These data originate in a study of blood T cell repertoires in COVID-19. Study summary: The study drew acute and convalescent COVID-19 samples from the United States, Italy and Spain. Sample material is recorded as cDNA or gDNA derived from T cells, B-cell-depleted T cells, or PBMCs.

The origin of this receptor is a human donor in a cohort sampled during active COVID-19. Sequencing used peripheral blood.

Here the CDR3 reads CASRGLGAGELFF. DNA of the CDR3: TGTGCCAGCAGAGGACTAGGGGCCGGGGAGCTGTTTTTT. The chain combines TRBV25-1 with TRBJ2-2; 7 bases agree with TRBD2. V lost 6 bases and J lost 6; bases outside the gene matches: 4. The germline CDR1 and CDR2 sequences are MGHDK and SYGVNS. This CDR3 contains 13 residues.